The entry below gives a single T cell receptor (beta chain) sequence along with its context. Antigen: not known. J lost 11 bases, V lost 8 bases, and 8 bases had no gene match. The length of the CDR3 is 11 residues. This sample stems from a study of identical twins. Study results and caveats: Low generation-probability sequences were in excess among twin-shared out-of-frame alpha sequences. Researchers caution that invariant MAIT and iNKT cells could partly confound zero-insertion analyses.

A universal primer site arose from template switching, and cDNA bore unique molecular identifiers. TCRdb processed the 5' RACE reads anew with MiXCR; each CDR3 protein has one entry. The table records 450,000 or so distinct CDR3 sequences, 14% of them present only once. Another study also made use of these data, one on yellow fever vaccine responses in identical twins.

The chain recombines TRBV6-7 with TRBJ2-7; 8 nucleotides align to TRBD2. TRBV6-7 is marked as an open reading frame, function uncertain. The TCR was taken from a woman younger than 35 in good health. The specimen was CD4+ T cells sorted from blood. Here the CDR3 reads CASVRAGEEYF. The DNA for the CDR3 is TGTGCCAGCGTGCGAGCGGGGGAGGAGTACTTC.